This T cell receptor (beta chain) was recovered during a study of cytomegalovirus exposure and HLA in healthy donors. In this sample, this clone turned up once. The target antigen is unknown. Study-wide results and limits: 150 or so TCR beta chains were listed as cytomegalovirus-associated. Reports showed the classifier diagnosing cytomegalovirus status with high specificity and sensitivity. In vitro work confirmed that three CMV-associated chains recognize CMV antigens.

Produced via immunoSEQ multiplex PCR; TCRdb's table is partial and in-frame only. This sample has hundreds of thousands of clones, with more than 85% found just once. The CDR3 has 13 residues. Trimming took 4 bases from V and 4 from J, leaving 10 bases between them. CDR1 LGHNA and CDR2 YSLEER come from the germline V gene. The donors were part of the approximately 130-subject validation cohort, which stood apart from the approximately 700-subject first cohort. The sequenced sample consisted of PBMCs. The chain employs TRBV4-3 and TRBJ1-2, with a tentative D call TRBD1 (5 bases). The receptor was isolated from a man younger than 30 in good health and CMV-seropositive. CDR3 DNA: TGCGCCAGCAGCCCCGAGGGGTTCTATGGCTACACCTTC. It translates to CASSPEGFYGYTF.